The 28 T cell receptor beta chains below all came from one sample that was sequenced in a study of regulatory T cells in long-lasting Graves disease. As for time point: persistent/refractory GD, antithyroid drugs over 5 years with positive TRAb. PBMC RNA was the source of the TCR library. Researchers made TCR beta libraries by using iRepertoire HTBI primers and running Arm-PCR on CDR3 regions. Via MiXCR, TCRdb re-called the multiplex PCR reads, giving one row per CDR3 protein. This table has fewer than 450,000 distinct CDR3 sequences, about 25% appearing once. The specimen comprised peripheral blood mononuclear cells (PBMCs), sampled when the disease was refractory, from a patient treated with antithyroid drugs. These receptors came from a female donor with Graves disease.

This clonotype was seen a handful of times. The CDR3 sequence is CASSRRTYEQYF. The CDR3 DNA reads TGTGCCAGCAGTCGACGGACCTACGAGCAGTACTTC. The chain is built from TRBV5-6 and TRBJ2-7; no firm D call. The germline V gene has CDR1 SGHDT and CDR2 YYEEEE. Trimming pared 5 bases from V and 2 bases from J, leaving 8 bases between. The CDR3 sequence is 12 residues long.

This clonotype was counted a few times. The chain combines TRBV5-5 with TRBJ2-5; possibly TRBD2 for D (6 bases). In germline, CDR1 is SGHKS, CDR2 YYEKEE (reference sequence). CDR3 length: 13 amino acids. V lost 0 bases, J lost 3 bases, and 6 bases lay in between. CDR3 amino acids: CASSLASEETQYF. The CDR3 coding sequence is TGTGCCAGCAGCTTGGCTAGCGAAGAGACCCAGTACTTC.

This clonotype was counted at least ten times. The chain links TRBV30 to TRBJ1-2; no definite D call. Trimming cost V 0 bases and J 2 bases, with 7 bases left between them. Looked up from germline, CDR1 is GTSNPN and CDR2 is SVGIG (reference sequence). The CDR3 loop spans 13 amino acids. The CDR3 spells CAWSVLLNYGYTF. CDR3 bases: TGTGCCTGGAGTGTACTTCTAAACTATGGCTACACCTTC.

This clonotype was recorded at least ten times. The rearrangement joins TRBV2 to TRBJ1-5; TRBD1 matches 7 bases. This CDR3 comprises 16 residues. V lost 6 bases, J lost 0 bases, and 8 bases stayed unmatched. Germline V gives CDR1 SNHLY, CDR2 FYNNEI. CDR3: CASRNGDSHSNQPQHF. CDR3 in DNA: TGTGCCAGCAGAAACGGGGACAGCCATAGCAATCAGCCCCAGCATTTT.

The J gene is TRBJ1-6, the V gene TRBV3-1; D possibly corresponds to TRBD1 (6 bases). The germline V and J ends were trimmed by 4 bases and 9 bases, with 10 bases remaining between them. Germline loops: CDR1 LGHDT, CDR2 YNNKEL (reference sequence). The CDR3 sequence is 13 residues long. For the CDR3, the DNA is TGTGCCAGCAGCCCAACAGGGACTTCACCCCTCCACTTT. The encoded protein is CASSPTGTSPLHF.

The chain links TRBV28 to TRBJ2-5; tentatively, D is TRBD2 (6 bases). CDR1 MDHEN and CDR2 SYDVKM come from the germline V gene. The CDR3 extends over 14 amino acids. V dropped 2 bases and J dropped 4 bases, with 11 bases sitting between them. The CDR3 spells CASSLAGGAETQYF. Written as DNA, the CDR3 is TGTGCCAGCAGTTTAGCTGGAGGGGCAGAGACCCAGTACTTC. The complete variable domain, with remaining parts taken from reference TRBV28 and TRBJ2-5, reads DVKVTQSSRYLVKRTGEKVFLECVQDMDHENMFWYRQDPGLGLRLIYFSYDVKMKEKGDIPEGYSVSREKKERFSLILESASTNQTSMYLCASSLAGGAETQYFGPGTRLLVL.

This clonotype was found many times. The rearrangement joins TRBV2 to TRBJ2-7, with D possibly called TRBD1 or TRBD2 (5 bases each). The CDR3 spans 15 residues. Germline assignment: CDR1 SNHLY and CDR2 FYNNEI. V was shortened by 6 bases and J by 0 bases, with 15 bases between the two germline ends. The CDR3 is CASSATRDGSYEQYF. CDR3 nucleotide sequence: TGTGCCAGCAGCGCCACTAGGGACGGCTCCTACGAGCAGTACTTC.

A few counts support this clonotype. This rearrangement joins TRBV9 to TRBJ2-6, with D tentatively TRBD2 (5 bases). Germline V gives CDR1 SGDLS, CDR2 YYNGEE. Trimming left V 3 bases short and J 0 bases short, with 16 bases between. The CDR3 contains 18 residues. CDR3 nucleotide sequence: TGTGCCAGCAGCGAGGCCCTCGGGGTTAGCTCTGGGGCCAACGTCCTGACTTTC. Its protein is CASSEALGVSSGANVLTF. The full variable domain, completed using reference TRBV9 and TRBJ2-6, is DSGVTQTPKHLITATGQRVTLRCSPRSGDLSVYWYQQSLDQGLQFLIQYYNGEERAKGNILERFSAQQFPDLHSELNLSSLELGDSALYFCASSEALGVSSGANVLTFGAGSRLTVL.

The CDR3 reads CASSFSGRTEAFF. CDR3 DNA sequence: TGTGCCAGCAGCTTTTCCGGGCGCACTGAAGCTTTCTTT. The V gene is TRBV5-5, the J gene TRBJ1-1; D is ambiguous. The CDR3 spans 13 residues. Trimming left V 2 bases short and J 4 bases short, with 9 bases between. The germline gives CDR1 SGHKS, CDR2 YYEKEE (reference sequence). Full variable domain (missing parts from reference TRBV5-5 and TRBJ1-1): DAGVTQSPTHLIKTRGQQVTLRCSPISGHKSVSWYQQVLGQGPQFIFQYYEKEERGRGNFPDRFSARQFPNYSSELNVNALLLGDSALYLCASSFSGRTEAFFGQGTRLTVV.

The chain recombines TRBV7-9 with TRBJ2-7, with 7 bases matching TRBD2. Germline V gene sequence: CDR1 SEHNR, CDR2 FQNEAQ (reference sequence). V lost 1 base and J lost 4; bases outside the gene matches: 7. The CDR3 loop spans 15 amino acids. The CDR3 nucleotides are TGTGCCAGCAGCTTAGAGCGGGGTACTTGTTACGAGCAGTACTTC. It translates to CASSLERGTCYEQYF.

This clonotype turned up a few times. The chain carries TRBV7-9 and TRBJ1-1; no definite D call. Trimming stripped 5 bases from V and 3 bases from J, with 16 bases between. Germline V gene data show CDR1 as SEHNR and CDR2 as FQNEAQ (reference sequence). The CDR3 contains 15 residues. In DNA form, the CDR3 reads TGTGCCAGCAGCGTGGTGTCCTTCCGGGACACTGAAGCTTTCTTT. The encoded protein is CASSVVSFRDTEAFF.

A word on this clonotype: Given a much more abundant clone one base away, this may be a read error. The CDR3 coding sequence is TGTGCCAGCAGCTTGGGTCGGGTCGGAGGCGAGCAGTACTTC. Encoded protein: CASSLGRVGGEQYF. The rearrangement joins TRBV7-2 to TRBJ2-7; maybe TRBD2 (5 bases). Germline V gives CDR1 SGHTA, CDR2 FQGNSA. The germline V and J ends were trimmed by 3 bases and 6 bases, with 15 bases remaining between them. CDR3 length equals 14 residues.

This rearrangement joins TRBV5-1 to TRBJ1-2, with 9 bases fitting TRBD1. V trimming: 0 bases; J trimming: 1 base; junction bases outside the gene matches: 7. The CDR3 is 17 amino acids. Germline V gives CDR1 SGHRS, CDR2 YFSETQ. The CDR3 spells CASSLVWDRDLNYGYTF. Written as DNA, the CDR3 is TGCGCCAGCAGCTTGGTTTGGGACAGGGACCTTAACTATGGCTACACCTTC.

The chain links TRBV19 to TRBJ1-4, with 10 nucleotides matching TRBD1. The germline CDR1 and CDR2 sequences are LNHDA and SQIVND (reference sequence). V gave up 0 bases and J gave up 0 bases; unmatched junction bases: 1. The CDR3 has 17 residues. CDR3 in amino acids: CASSIETGGTTNEKLFF. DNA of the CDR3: TGTGCCAGTAGTATAGAGACAGGGGGCACAACTAATGAAAAACTGTTTTTT.

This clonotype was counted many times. CDR3 in amino acids: CASWRTENTGELFF. The CDR3 bases are TGTGCCTCCTGGCGTACCGAGAACACCGGGGAGCTGTTTTTT. V is TRBV2 and J is TRBJ2-2; D ambiguous. This CDR3 spans 14 amino acids. Between the trimmed V and J ends, which lost 11 bases and 1 base, there was a span of 14 bases. CDR1 SNHLY and CDR2 FYNNEI come from the germline V gene.

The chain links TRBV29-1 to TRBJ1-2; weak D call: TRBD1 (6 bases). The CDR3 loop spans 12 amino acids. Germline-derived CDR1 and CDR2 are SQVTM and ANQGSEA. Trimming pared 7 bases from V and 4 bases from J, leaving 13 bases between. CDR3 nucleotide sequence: TGCAGCGCCGGAGGACAGTTCTATGGCTACACCTTC. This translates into CSAGGQFYGYTF.

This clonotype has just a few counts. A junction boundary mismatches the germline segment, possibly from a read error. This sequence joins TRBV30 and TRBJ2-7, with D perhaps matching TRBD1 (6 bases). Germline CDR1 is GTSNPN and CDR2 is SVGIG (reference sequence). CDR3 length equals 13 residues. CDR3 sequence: CVWLGDTNYEQYF. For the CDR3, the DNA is TGTGTCTGGTTAGGGGACACCAACTACGAGCAGTACTTC.

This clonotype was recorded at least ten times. The CDR3 sequence: CATSRRREETQYF. CDR3 coding DNA: TGTGCCACCAGCCGAAGAAGGGAAGAGACCCAGTACTTC. This sequence joins TRBV15 and TRBJ2-5; D not resolved. The CDR3 length is 13 residues. V was cut by 5 bases and J by 3 bases, with 10 bases left in between. Germline V lookup: CDR1 LNHNV, CDR2 YYDKDF (reference sequence).

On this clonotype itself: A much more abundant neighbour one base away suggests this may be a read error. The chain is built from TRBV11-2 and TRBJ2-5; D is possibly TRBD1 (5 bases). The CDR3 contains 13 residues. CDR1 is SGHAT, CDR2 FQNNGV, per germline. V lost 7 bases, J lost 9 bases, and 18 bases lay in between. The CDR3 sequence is CASTPQGRRAQYF. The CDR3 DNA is TGTGCCAGCACCCCTCAGGGTCGCAGAGCCCAGTACTTC.

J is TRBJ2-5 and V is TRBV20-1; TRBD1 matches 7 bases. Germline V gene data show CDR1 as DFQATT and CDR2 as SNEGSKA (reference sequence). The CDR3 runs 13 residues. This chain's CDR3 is CSVRGQVQETQYF. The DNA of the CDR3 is TGCAGCGTGAGAGGACAGGTTCAAGAGACCCAGTACTTC.

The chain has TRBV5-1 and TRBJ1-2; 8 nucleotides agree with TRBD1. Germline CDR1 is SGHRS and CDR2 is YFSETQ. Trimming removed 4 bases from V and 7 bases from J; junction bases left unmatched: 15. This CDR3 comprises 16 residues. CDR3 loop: CASSGIPDSGGAGYTF. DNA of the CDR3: TGCGCCAGCAGCGGAATACCCGATTCAGGGGGCGCTGGCTACACCTTC.

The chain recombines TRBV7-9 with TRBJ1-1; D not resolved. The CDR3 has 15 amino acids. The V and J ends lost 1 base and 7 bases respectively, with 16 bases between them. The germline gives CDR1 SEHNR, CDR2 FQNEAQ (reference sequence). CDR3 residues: CASSLELPFGGEAFF. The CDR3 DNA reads TGTGCCAGCAGCTTAGAGCTCCCCTTTGGAGGTGAAGCTTTCTTT.

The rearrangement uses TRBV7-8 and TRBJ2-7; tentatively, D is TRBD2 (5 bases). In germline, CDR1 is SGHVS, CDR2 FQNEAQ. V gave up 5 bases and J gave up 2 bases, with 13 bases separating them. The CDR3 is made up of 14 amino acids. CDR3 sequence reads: CASSPLAQPYEQYF. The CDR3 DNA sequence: TGTGCCAGCAGCCCCTTAGCGCAACCCTACGAGCAGTACTTC.

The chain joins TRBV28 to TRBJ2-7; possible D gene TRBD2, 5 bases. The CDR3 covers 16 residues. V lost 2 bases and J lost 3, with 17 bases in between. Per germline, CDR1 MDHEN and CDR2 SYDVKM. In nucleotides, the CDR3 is TGTGCCAGCAGTTTAAATCCTCGGGATACTAACTACGAGCAGTACTTC. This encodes CASSLNPRDTNYEQYF.

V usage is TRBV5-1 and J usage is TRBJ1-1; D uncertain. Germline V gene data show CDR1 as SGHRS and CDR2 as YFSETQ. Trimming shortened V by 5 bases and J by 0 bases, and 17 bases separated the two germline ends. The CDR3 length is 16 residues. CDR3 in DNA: TGCGCCAGCAGAAAAGACCTACAGATCATGAACACTGAAGCTTTCTTT. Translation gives CASRKDLQIMNTEAFF.

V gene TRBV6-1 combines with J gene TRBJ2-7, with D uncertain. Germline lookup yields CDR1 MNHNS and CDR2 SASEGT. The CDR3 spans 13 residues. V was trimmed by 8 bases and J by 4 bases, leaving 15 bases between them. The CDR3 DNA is TGTGCCAGCCACACATCCGGAAAATACGAGCAGTACTTC. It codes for CASHTSGKYEQYF.

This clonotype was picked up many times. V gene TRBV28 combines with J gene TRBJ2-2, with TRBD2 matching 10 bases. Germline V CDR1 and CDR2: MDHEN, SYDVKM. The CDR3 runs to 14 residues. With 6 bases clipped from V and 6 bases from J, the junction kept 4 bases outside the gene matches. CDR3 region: CASSPSGRAGELFF. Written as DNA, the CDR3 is TGTGCCAGCAGCCCCAGCGGGAGGGCCGGGGAGCTGTTTTTT.

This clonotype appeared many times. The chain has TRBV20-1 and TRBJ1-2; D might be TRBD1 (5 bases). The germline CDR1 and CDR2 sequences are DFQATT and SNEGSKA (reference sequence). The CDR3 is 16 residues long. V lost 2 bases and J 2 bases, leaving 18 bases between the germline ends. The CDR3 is CSARSSGHGRNYGYTF. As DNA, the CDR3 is TGCAGTGCTAGATCCTCAGGACACGGAAGGAACTATGGCTACACCTTC.